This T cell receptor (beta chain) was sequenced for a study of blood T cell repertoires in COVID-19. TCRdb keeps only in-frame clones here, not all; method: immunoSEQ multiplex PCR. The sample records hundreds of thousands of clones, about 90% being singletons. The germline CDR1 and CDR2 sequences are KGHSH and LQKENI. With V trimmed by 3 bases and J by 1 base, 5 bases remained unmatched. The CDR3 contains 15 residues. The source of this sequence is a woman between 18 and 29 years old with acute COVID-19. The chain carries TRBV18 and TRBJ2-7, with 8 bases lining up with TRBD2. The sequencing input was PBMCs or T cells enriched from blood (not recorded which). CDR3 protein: CASSPNLAGSYEQYF. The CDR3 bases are TGTGCCAGCTCACCCAACCTAGCGGGTTCCTACGAGCAGTACTTC.